Below are 3 T cell receptor beta chains sequenced from a single sample in a study of control samples from healthy donors and cancer patients (dated by TCRdb to 2018 to 2020). The method was the immunoSEQ multiplex PCR assay. TCRdb stores this immuneACCESS table with in-frame sequences only. Part of the clones is absent; in the studies checked, under half of the shortfall reflects unresolved V genes, and no reason is known for the rest. This sample comprises some 190,000 clones, roughly nine tenths of them detected only once. 1.5% to 2% of the sample goes to the ten largest clones. Sequenced material: blood. The receptors here all came from a man under 40 in good health.

V and J are TRBV18 and TRBJ2-3, with D possibly TRBD1 on 6 matching bases. V dropped 6 bases and J dropped 3 bases, with 10 bases sitting between them. Germline V gene lookup returns CDR1 KGHSH and CDR2 LQKENI. This CDR3 spans 13 amino acids. In DNA form, the CDR3 reads TGTGCCAGCTCCTCAGGGGCAACAGATACGCAGTATTTT. Its translation is CASSSGATDTQYF.

The rearrangement uses TRBV3-1 (or the pseudogene TRBV3-2) and TRBJ2-3; unclear D gene. Trimming took off 1 base at V and 3 bases at J, with 11 bases between the two ends. CDR3 length: 15 amino acids. Germline V CDR1 and CDR2: LGHDT, YNNKEL (reference sequence). This chain's CDR3 is CASSQGIRITDTQYF. The CDR3 bases are TGTGCCAGCAGCCAAGGGATCAGGATAACAGATACGCAGTATTTT.

The rearrangement links TRBV5-6 to TRBJ1-1; no reliable D call. V lost 4 bases and J lost 4, with 14 bases in between. Germline assignment: CDR1 SGHDT and CDR2 YYEEEE. The CDR3 spans 14 residues. The CDR3 loop reads CASSQSRVRTEAFF. DNA for the CDR3: TGTGCCAGCAGCCAGAGTCGGGTGCGCACTGAAGCTTTCTTT.